The entry below describes one TCR beta chain. Trimming left V 3 bases short and J 6 bases short, with 8 bases between. Germline V CDR1 and CDR2: SGHVS, FNYEAQ. The length of the CDR3 is 13 residues. The data were taken from a study of T cells in Graves' hyperthyroidism and ophthalmopathy. Researchers amplified the TCR beta CDR3 regions from RNA transcripts. HTBI primers drove first-round RT-PCR of the TCR CDR3. MiXCR, run by TCRdb on the multiplex PCR reads, gives a single entry per CDR3 protein. Of about 96,000 distinct CDR3 sequences listed, under 65% were seen once; the top ten hold about 25%. The authors deemed Graves' hyperthyroidism stable absent ophthalmopathy progression within 18 months.

The TCR comes from a woman between 35 and 50 years old with Graves' hyperthyroidism. The V and J genes are TRBV7-6 and TRBJ2-2; no clear D. Sequencing used blood. The DNA for the CDR3 is TGTGCCAGCAGCTTGGAGCCTTCCGGGGAGCTGTTTTTT. This sequence encodes CASSLEPSGELFF.